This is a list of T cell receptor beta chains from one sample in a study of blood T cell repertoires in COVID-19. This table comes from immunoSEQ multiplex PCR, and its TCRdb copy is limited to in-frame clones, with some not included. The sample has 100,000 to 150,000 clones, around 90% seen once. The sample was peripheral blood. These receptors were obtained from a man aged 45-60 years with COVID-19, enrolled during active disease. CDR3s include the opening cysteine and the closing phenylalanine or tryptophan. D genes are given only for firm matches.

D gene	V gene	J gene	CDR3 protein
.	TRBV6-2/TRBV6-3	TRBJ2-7	CASSYRILGGGLLGF
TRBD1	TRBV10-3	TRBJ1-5	CAIIADRGHQPQHF
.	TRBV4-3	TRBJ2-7	CASSQGQFYEQYF
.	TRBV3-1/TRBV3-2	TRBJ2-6	CASSSSSGANVLTF
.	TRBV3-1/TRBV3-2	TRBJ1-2	CASSQQGGYTF
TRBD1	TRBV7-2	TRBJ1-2	CASSQGQGRNTF
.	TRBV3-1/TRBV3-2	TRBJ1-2	CASSQDRGYTF
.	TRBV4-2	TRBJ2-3	CASSQALQGVASTDTQYF
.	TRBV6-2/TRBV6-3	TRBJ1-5	CASSPGTFQPQHF
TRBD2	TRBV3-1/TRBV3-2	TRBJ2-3	CASSQETSGNSDTQYF
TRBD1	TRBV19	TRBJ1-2	CASTWTGRNLGENGYTF
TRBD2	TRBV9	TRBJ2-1	CASNGRSDNEQFF
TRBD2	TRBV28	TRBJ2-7	CASGTSGSSYEQYF
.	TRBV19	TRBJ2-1	CASSIILAHSYNEQFF
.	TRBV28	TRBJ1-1	CASRPGGGGTEAFF
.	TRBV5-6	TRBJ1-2	CASSPPGPREYGYTF
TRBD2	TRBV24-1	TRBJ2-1	CATSGDPGLAGGSTYNEQFF
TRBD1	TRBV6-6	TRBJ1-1	CASSPRTGLNTEAFF
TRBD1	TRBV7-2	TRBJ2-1	CASSLGTVGTEQFF
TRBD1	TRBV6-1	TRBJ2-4	CASSEALLRDREAKNIQYF
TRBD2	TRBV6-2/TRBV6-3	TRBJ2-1	CASSNTAGGMNEQFF
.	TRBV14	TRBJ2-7	CASSHSGHYYEQYF
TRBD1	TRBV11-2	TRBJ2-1	CASSLIRGRNEQFF
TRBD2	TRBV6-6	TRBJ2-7	CASKGLAASYEQYF
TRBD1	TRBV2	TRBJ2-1	CASSVRGLAANEQFF
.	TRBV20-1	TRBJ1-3	CSASYGIGNTIYF
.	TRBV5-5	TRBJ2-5	CASSRSGVQETQYF
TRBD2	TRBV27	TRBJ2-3	CASSSIAGGPTDTQYF
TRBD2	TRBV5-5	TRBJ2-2	CASSLRLLAGDANTGELFF
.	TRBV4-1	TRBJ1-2	CASSQGRTVNPNGYTF
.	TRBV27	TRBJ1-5	CASSWAGEQPQHF
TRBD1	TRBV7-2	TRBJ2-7	CASSDSGTDEQYF
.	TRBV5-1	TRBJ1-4	CASSLSGATNEKLFF
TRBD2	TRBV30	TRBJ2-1	CAWSGLAASSYNEQFF
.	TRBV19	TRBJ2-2	CASSIDHGNTGELFF
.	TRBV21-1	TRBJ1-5	CAIPQGCNQPQHF
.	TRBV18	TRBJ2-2	CASSPSGTGELFF
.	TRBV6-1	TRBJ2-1	CASSEPWESYNEQFF
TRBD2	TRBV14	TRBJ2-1	CASSQVRGRTSYNEQFF
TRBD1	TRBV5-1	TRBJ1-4	CASSLGTGTSDEKLFF
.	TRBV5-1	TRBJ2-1	CASSIGQSSYNEQFF
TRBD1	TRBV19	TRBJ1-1	CASSFPGTGGGTEAFF
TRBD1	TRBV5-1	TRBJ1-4	CASSLGNAGGNEKLFF
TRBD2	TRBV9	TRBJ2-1	CASSTQAGGPVDEQFF
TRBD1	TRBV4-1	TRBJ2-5	CASSQDFTGTGSSETQYF